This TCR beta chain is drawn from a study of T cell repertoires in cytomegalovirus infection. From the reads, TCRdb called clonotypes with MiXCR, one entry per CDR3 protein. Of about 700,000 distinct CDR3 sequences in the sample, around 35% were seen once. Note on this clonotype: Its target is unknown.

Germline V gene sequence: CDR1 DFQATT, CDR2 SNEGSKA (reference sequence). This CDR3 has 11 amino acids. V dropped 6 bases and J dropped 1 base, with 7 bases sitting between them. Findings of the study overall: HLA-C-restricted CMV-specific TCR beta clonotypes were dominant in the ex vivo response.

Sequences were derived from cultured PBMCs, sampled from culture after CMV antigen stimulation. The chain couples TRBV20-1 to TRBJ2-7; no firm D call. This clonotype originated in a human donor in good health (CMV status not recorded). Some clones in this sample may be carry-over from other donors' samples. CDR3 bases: TGCAGTGCCTCGACATCCTACGAGCAGTACTTC. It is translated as CSASTSYEQYF.